This T cell receptor beta chain was retrieved from a study of identical twins. This clonotype was detected a few times. Its specificity is unknown. Template switching created a universal primer site, and the cDNA included unique molecular identifiers. One entry per CDR3 protein results from TCRdb running MiXCR on the 5' RACE reads. The data hold a few hundred thousand distinct CDR3 sequences, with around 9.7% observed a single time. The study's findings and limits: Out-of-frame beta chain sequences displayed weaker excess sharing between twins. Models underestimated out-of-frame TCR alpha sharing in monozygotic twins. Out-of-frame alpha sequences common to twins exhibited a surplus of low generation probability.

V lost 5 bases to trimming and J lost 2 bases, with 17 bases between them. CDR1 and CDR2 (germline): SGHRS, YFSETQ. The CDR3 is made up of 15 amino acids. In addition, the sample was reused for a study of yellow fever vaccine responses in identical twins.

The chain links TRBV5-1 to TRBJ2-7; D tentatively reads TRBD1 or TRBD2 (5 bases each). This clonotype was obtained from a woman in her late teens or twenties in good health. The sample consisted of CD8+ T cells sorted from blood. The CDR3 loop reads CASRGPGTSAYEQYF. For the CDR3, the DNA is TGCGCCAGCAGGGGCCCCGGGACCTCCGCCTACGAGCAGTACTTC.